These T cell receptor beta chains were read from a single sample in a study of beta chain features in type 1 diabetes. Generated by immunoSEQ multiplex PCR, the TCRdb table keeps only in-frame clones and is missing some. The profile covers hundreds of thousands of clones, with over 12% appearing a single time and 0.04% taken by the ten largest. The sequencing input was naive CD4+ T cells from blood. These receptors were collected from a man younger than 35 with type 1 diabetes. CDR3s include the opening cysteine and the closing phenylalanine or tryptophan. D genes are given only for firm matches. Rows may omit the clone size; those that give it use once, few, many or a size class.

size: NA
V: TRBV28
D: TRBD1
J: TRBJ1-2
DNA: TGTGCCAGCAGCCCCGGACAGGGCGGTGGCTACACCTTC
CDR3: CASSPGQGGGYTF

size: few
V: TRBV6-1
D: NA
J: TRBJ1-4
DNA: TGTGCCAGCAGTGGTCGGGCAGGACCCGCAACTAATGAAAAACTGTTTTTT
CDR3: CASSGRAGPATNEKLFF

size: NA
V: TRBV2
D: TRBD1
J: TRBJ2-7
DNA: TGTGCCAGCAGTTCACAGGGGGTCTACGAGCAGTACTTC
CDR3: CASSSQGVYEQYF

size: few
V: TRBV7-2
D: TRBD2
J: TRBJ2-5
DNA: TGTGCCAGCAGTCCTACTAGCGGGAGGGCCCTCGGGGGGACCCAGTACTTC
CDR3: CASSPTSGRALGGTQYF

size: few
V: TRBV7-2
D: NA
J: TRBJ2-4
DNA: TGTGCCAGCAGCTTGGGGGGGCCAAACATTCAGTACTTC
CDR3: CASSLGGPNIQYF

size: few
V: TRBV29-1
D: TRBD1
J: TRBJ2-5
DNA: TGCAGCGTAGGACAGGGGGCGATCCAAGAGACCCAGTACTTC
CDR3: CSVGQGAIQETQYF

size: few
V: TRBV29-1
D: TRBD1
J: TRBJ2-3
DNA: TGCAGCGCCCGGGACAGAGATACGCAGTATTTT
CDR3: CSARDRDTQYF

size: NA
V: TRBV4-2
D: TRBD1
J: TRBJ1-6
DNA: TGTGCCAGCAGCCAAGCCGGGACAGCTAATTCACCCCTCCACTTT
CDR3: CASSQAGTANSPLHF

size: NA
V: TRBV4-1
D: TRBD2
J: TRBJ2-5
DNA: TGCGCCAGCAGCCAAGTGGGACTAGCGGTGTACCAAGAGACCCAGTACTTC
CDR3: CASSQVGLAVYQETQYF

size: NA
V: TRBV6-6
D: NA
J: TRBJ2-1
DNA: TGTGCCAGCAGTTACTCCTACGCTAGCGCTGAGCAGTTCTTC
CDR3: CASSYSYASAEQFF

size: few
V: TRBV6-5
D: NA
J: TRBJ2-7
DNA: TGTGCCAGCCGGAAGGGCGGGACCATAGGCTACGAGCAGTACTTC
CDR3: CASRKGGTIGYEQYF

size: few
V: TRBV7-2
D: NA
J: TRBJ2-7
DNA: TGTGCCAGCAGCTTACATGCTTTCTACGAGCAGTACTTC
CDR3: CASSLHAFYEQYF

size: few
V: TRBV5-6
D: NA
J: TRBJ2-1
DNA: TGTGCCAGCAGCTTGGCCAGAGGGCCCAAAGACAATGAGCAGTTCTTC
CDR3: CASSLARGPKDNEQFF

size: NA
V: TRBV6-4
D: TRBD1
J: TRBJ1-2
DNA: TGTGCCTCAGCCCCAGGGGGACCTAGGGGCTACACCTTC
CDR3: CASAPGGPRGYTF

size: NA
V: TRBV7-2
D: NA
J: TRBJ1-4
DNA: TGTGCCAGCAGCGTGACACTCACAACTAATGAAAAACTGTTTTTT
CDR3: CASSVTLTTNEKLFF

size: NA
V: TRBV6-5
D: TRBD1
J: TRBJ2-4
DNA: TGTGCCAGCAGTTCAACGGGACAGGGGGTCGGAGAGTACTTC
CDR3: CASSSTGQGVGEYF

size: NA
V: TRBV7-9
D: NA
J: TRBJ1-1
DNA: TGTGCCAGCAGCCTTACAGACAACACTGAAGCTTTCTTT
CDR3: CASSLTDNTEAFF

size: NA
V: TRBV5-6
D: NA
J: TRBJ2-5
DNA: TGTGCCAGCAGCTTAAATTTCCAAGAGACCCAGTACTTC
CDR3: CASSLNFQETQYF

size: NA
V: TRBV5-4
D: TRBD1
J: TRBJ2-5
DNA: TGTGCCAGCAGCTTGAGACAGGGACACCAAGAGACCCAGTACTTC
CDR3: CASSLRQGHQETQYF

size: NA
V: TRBV27
D: TRBD1
J: TRBJ1-5
DNA: TGTGCCAGCAGTTACTCGAATTCGGGACAGACATTAGCGCTTGATCAGCCCCAGCATTTT
CDR3: CASSYSNSGQTLALDQPQHF

size: few
V: TRBV27
D: TRBD1
J: TRBJ2-1
DNA: TGTGCCAGCAGCCCGACAGGGATTGGAGAGCAGTTCTTC
CDR3: CASSPTGIGEQFF

size: few
V: TRBV28
D: NA
J: TRBJ1-2
DNA: TGTGCCAGCAGTTCAGGTGGCTACACCTTC
CDR3: CASSSGGYTF

size: NA
V: TRBV29-1
D: NA
J: TRBJ2-7
DNA: TGCAGCGTTGTTTCTGGGCGGGGCGGCTACGAGCAGTACTTC
CDR3: CSVVSGRGGYEQYF

size: few
V: TRBV7-2
D: NA
J: TRBJ2-5
DNA: TGTGCCAGCAGCTTAGCGGGGCTAGCGTACCAAGAGACCCAGTACTTC
CDR3: CASSLAGLAYQETQYF

size: NA
V: TRBV5-1
D: NA
J: TRBJ2-5
DNA: TGCGCCAGCAGCTTGCCGAAAGGCAGGGAAGAGACCCAGTACTTC
CDR3: CASSLPKGREETQYF

size: NA
V: TRBV7-2
D: NA
J: TRBJ1-5
DNA: TGTGCCAGCAGCTTTGGACCGCCGGGGAGTCGGCCCCAGCATTTT
CDR3: CASSFGPPGSRPQHF

size: NA
V: TRBV9
D: NA
J: TRBJ1-3
DNA: TGTGCCAGCAGCGGAGGGTGGGGGAATCATGAAAACACCATATATTTT
CDR3: CASSGGWGNHENTIYF

size: NA
V: TRBV19
D: NA
J: TRBJ2-2
DNA: TGTGCCAGTAGTATTTTTGCGGTACCGAACACCGGGGAGCTGTTTTTT
CDR3: CASSIFAVPNTGELFF

size: few
V: TRBV30
D: NA
J: TRBJ2-5
DNA: TGTGCCTGGAGTGTAGGGGAGACCCAGTACTTC
CDR3: CAWSVGETQYF

size: few
V: TRBV7-2
D: TRBD2
J: TRBJ2-1
DNA: TGTGCCAGCAGCATAACTAGCGGAACTTACAATGAGCAGTTCTTC
CDR3: CASSITSGTYNEQFF

size: NA
V: TRBV6-5
D: TRBD1
J: TRBJ1-2
DNA: TGCCATACCCGGACAGGGGACTATGGCTACACCTTC
CDR3: CHTRTGDYGYTF

size: few
V: TRBV7-2
D: NA
J: TRBJ2-5
DNA: TGTGCCAGCAGCTTAGTCGTGGGAGAGACCCAGTACTTC
CDR3: CASSLVVGETQYF

size: NA
V: TRBV5-4
D: NA
J: TRBJ2-1
DNA: TGTGCCAGCAGCTTGCCCTCGAATAGTGAGCAGTTCTTC
CDR3: CASSLPSNSEQFF

size: NA
V: TRBV9
D: TRBD1
J: TRBJ1-5
DNA: TGTGCCAGCAGCGTATCGGGACAGCACAATCAGCCCCAGCATTTT
CDR3: CASSVSGQHNQPQHF

size: NA
V: TRBV29-1
D: NA
J: TRBJ2-2
DNA: TGCAGCGTCACAGGTTACACCGGGGAGCTGTTTTTT
CDR3: CSVTGYTGELFF

size: NA
V: TRBV28
D: NA
J: TRBJ1-6
DNA: TGTGCCAGCACCCCGGGGGTATCACCCCTCCACTTT
CDR3: CASTPGVSPLHF

size: NA
V: TRBV6-1
D: TRBD1
J: TRBJ1-4
DNA: TGTGCCAGCAGTGAACTGGACAGGGACGAAAAACTGTTTTTT
CDR3: CASSELDRDEKLFF

size: NA
V: TRBV4-2
D: NA
J: TRBJ2-5
DNA: TGTGCCAGCAGCCCAAGGTCTAGCGCTCAGACCCAAGAGACCCAGTACTTC
CDR3: CASSPRSSAQTQETQYF

size: few
V: TRBV4-2
D: NA
J: TRBJ1-6
DNA: TGTGCCAGCAGCTCTCCTTTTGTGGGGTATAATTCACCCCTCCACTTT
CDR3: CASSSPFVGYNSPLHF

size: NA
V: TRBV4-2
D: NA
J: TRBJ2-5
DNA: TGTGCCAGCAGCCAAGATCTCGAGAGAGAGACCCAGTACTTC
CDR3: CASSQDLERETQYF

size: NA
V: TRBV29-1
D: NA
J: TRBJ2-3
DNA: TGCAGCGTTGGGGGGGACACAGATACGCAGTATTTT
CDR3: CSVGGDTDTQYF

size: NA
V: TRBV11-2
D: NA
J: TRBJ2-7
DNA: TGTGCCAGCAGCCCTCCGGGACAATCCTACGAGCAGTACTTC
CDR3: CASSPPGQSYEQYF

size: NA
V: TRBV28
D: NA
J: TRBJ2-6
DNA: TGTGCCAGCACGGCTCTTATGACCAACGTCCTGACTTTC
CDR3: CASTALMTNVLTF

size: NA
V: TRBV18
D: NA
J: TRBJ1-5
DNA: TGTGCCAGCTCACCCGCGCCGGGCAGGGCCGGACAGCCCCAGCATTTT
CDR3: CASSPAPGRAGQPQHF

size: NA
V: TRBV30
D: NA
J: TRBJ2-1
DNA: TGTGCCTGGGCAGGACTTAGCGCGAATGAGCAGTTCTTC
CDR3: CAWAGLSANEQFF

size: NA
V: TRBV7-9
D: TRBD1
J: TRBJ2-7
DNA: TGTGCCAGCATGGACAGGGGGTCCTACGAGCAGTACTTC
CDR3: CASMDRGSYEQYF

size: few
V: TRBV7-2
D: NA
J: TRBJ2-1
DNA: TGTGCCAGCAGCTTATACTCTCAGGGCAATGAGCAGTTCTTC
CDR3: CASSLYSQGNEQFF

size: NA
V: TRBV9
D: TRBD1
J: TRBJ1-2
DNA: TGTGCCAGCAGCGGTGGCTCGGGACAGGGCTCGTTAGCTCGGGGCTACACCTTC
CDR3: CASSGGSGQGSLARGYTF

size: few
V: TRBV7-2
D: TRBD2
J: TRBJ2-1
DNA: TGTGCCAGCAGCCCAGTAGCGGGATCCTACAATGAGCAGTTCTTC
CDR3: CASSPVAGSYNEQFF

size: NA
V: TRBV9
D: TRBD2
J: TRBJ2-1
DNA: TGTGCCAGCAGCGTAGGGACTAGCGGGAGCCCCTACAATGAGCAGTTCTTC
CDR3: CASSVGTSGSPYNEQFF

size: NA
V: TRBV4-1
D: TRBD1
J: TRBJ1-2
DNA: TGCGCCAGCAGCCTAGCCCGGGACAGCACTAACTATGGCTACACCTTC
CDR3: CASSLARDSTNYGYTF

size: NA
V: TRBV28
D: NA
J: TRBJ2-7
DNA: TGTGCCAGCAAGATGACAGCTACCTACGAGCAGTACTTC
CDR3: CASKMTATYEQYF

size: NA
V: TRBV28
D: NA
J: TRBJ2-7
DNA: TGTGCCAGCAGTCCTACCGGACCATCCTACGAGCAGTACTTC
CDR3: CASSPTGPSYEQYF

size: few
V: TRBV7-2
D: TRBD1
J: TRBJ2-5
DNA: TGTGCCAGCAGCCCGGACAGGGGCCAAGAGACCCAGTACTTC
CDR3: CASSPDRGQETQYF

size: few
V: TRBV6-1
D: TRBD2
J: TRBJ2-5
DNA: TGTGCCAGCAGTGAATCAGGGACTAGCGGAGAGACCCAGTACTTC
CDR3: CASSESGTSGETQYF

size: NA
V: TRBV9
D: NA
J: TRBJ2-3
DNA: TGTGCCAGCAGCCCCCTATCCGATACGCAGTATTTT
CDR3: CASSPLSDTQYF

size: few
V: TRBV7-9
D: TRBD2
J: TRBJ2-5
DNA: TGTGCCAGCACTCGCGGGGGGGAAGAGACCCAGTACTTC
CDR3: CASTRGGEETQYF

size: NA
V: TRBV30
D: NA
J: TRBJ2-1
DNA: TGTGCCTCAACGCAAGGCGTCTCCTACAATGAGCAGTTCTTC
CDR3: CASTQGVSYNEQFF